What follows are 30 T cell receptor beta chains derived from one specimen sequenced in a study of blood T cell repertoires in COVID-19. Repertoires were generated with immunoSEQ multiplex PCR, while TCRdb's copy carries only in-frame clones and drops some. The repertoire has about 130,000 clones, less than 90% of them found once; the top ten carry over 20%. The sample was peripheral blood. The receptors come from a woman older than 75 with acute or convalescent COVID-19.

V is TRBV7-3 and J is TRBJ1-5; D is unresolved. V was clipped by 2 bases and J by 4 bases, with 6 bases between them. The CDR3 is made up of 13 amino acids. Germline CDR1 reads SGHTA; CDR2 reads FQGTGA. The CDR3 region is CASSLSTNQPQHF. The CDR3 nucleotides are TGTGCCAGCAGCTTATCGACAAATCAGCCCCAGCATTTT. Full variable domain (remainder filled in from reference TRBV7-3 and TRBJ1-5): GAGVSQTPSNKVTEKGKYVELRCDPISGHTALYWYRQSLGQGPEFLIYFQGTGAADDSGLPNDRFFAVRPEGSVSTLKIQRTERGDSAVYLCASSLSTNQPQHFGDGTRLSIL.

This chain uses TRBV10-3 with TRBJ2-5; 12 bases align to TRBD1. Germline loops: CDR1 ENHRY, CDR2 SYGVKD. This CDR3 spans 19 amino acids. V lost 3 bases and J lost 1; bases outside the gene matches: 12. The CDR3 spells CAISDPGTGGENRQETQYF. CDR3 nucleotide sequence: TGTGCCATCAGTGACCCCGGGACAGGGGGCGAGAATCGCCAAGAGACCCAGTACTTC.

This clone was found once. The chain is built from TRBV2 and TRBJ2-5, with D possibly matching TRBD1 (6 bases). Between the trimmed V and J ends, which lost 2 bases and 5 bases, there was a span of 12 bases. Per the germline V gene, CDR1 is SNHLY and CDR2 is FYNNEI. The CDR3 covers 14 residues. CDR3 amino acids: CASSEHAGAETQYF. CDR3 DNA sequence: TGTGCCAGCAGTGAACACGCAGGGGCCGAGACCCAGTACTTC.

This sequence joins TRBV10-2 and TRBJ1-5; TRBD1 matches 7 bases. V lost 7 bases and J lost 7; bases outside the gene matches: 4. CDR1 WSHSY and CDR2 SAAADI come from the germline V gene. The CDR3 has 12 residues. CDR3 in amino acids: CASNEGGQPQHF. The CDR3 DNA is TGCGCCAGCAACGAAGGGGGCCAGCCCCAGCATTTT.

V is TRBV6-4 and J is TRBJ1-1, with 10 bases identical to TRBD1. Germline CDR1 MRHNA, CDR2 SNTAGT. The CDR3 contains 14 residues. The ends lost 6 bases at V and 0 bases at J; junction bases unmatched: 1. This chain's CDR3 is CASRGTGVNTEAFF. Here the CDR3 DNA reads TGTGCCAGCAGGGGGACAGGGGTGAACACTGAAGCTTTCTTT.

The chain employs TRBV5-4 and TRBJ1-3; weak D call: TRBD1 (5 bases). The germline gives CDR1 SGHNT, CDR2 YYREEE (reference sequence). CDR3 length: 17 residues. Trimming removed 4 bases at V and 0 bases at J, with 17 bases between. In nucleotides, the CDR3 is TGTGCCAGCAGCCCCAGCGGGGCCCTCACCTCTGGAAACACCATATATTTT. Translating it yields CASSPSGALTSGNTIYF.

The gene calls are TRBV7-3 and TRBJ2-1; D is possibly TRBD1 (6 bases). Trimming took 1 base from V and 9 from J, leaving 16 bases between them. The germline V gene encodes CDR1 SGHTA and CDR2 FQGTGA. CDR3 length: 15 residues. CDR3 nucleotide sequence: TGTGCCAGCAGCTTAAGGCAGGGGAGTGTCGGTGAGCAGTTCTTC. Protein: CASSLRQGSVGEQFF.

A remark on this clone: Other DNA variants within this sample encode the same CDR3. The chain couples TRBV6-4 to TRBJ1-1, with no clear D. Per the germline V gene, CDR1 is MRHNA and CDR2 is SNTAGT. The CDR3 has 13 amino acids. Trimming pared 6 bases from V and 0 bases from J, leaving 8 bases between. Here the CDR3 reads CASSREMNTEAFF. Here the CDR3 DNA reads TGTGCCAGCAGCCGGGAGATGAACACTGAAGCTTTCTTT.

This clone was counted a single time. The chain has TRBV7-2 and TRBJ2-7; 8 bases map to TRBD2. CDR3 length equals 15 residues. The V segment lost 0 bases and the J segment 3 bases; nucleotides outside the gene matches: 4. The V gene's germline CDR1 is SGHTA and CDR2 FQGNSA. The CDR3 nucleotides read TGTGCCAGCAGCTTAGCCGGCGGGGGGAACTACGAGCAGTACGTC. It yields the protein CASSLAGGGNYEQYV.

This clone was observed a single time. The chain joins TRBV27 to TRBJ1-1; the D is unclear. V lost 8 bases and J 5 bases, leaving 27 bases between the germline ends. Germline CDR1 is MNHEY and CDR2 is SMNVEV (reference sequence). The CDR3 is 17 residues long. CDR3 coding DNA: TGTGCCAGCCACGGCCTGATCAGATACGGGGAAGAAACTGAAGCTTTCTTT. Translated: CASHGLIRYGEETEAFF.

The chain employs TRBV6-5 and TRBJ1-1, with a tentative D call TRBD1 (6 bases). Germline V gene lookup returns CDR1 MNHEY and CDR2 SVGAGI. The CDR3 loop spans 12 amino acids. The V gene lost 9 bases and the J gene lost 4 bases, with 12 bases spanning the gap. Here the CDR3 DNA reads TGTGCCAGTAACAGGGTGGGCACTGAAGCTTTCTTT. Its protein product is CASNRVGTEAFF.

This chain uses TRBV7-3 with TRBJ2-3; possible D gene TRBD2, 6 bases. CDR1 is SGHTA, CDR2 FQGTGA, per germline. The CDR3 extends over 14 amino acids. V lost 2 bases to trimming and J lost 2 bases, with 8 bases between them. The CDR3 region has the DNA TGTGCCAGCAGCTTACAGGACTACACAGATACGCAGTATTTT. As protein: CASSLQDYTDTQYF.

The chain employs TRBV27 and TRBJ2-1; unclear D gene. Trimming took 4 bases from V and 9 from J, leaving 10 bases between them. The CDR3 consists of 12 residues. Germline CDR1 and CDR2: MNHEY and SMNVEV (reference sequence). The CDR3 spells CASSSPRGEQFF. As DNA, the CDR3 is TGTGCCAGCAGTTCCCCCCGAGGTGAGCAGTTCTTC.

The chain links TRBV6-1 to TRBJ2-3; 12 bases match TRBD2. CDR1 is MNHNS and CDR2 is SASEGT in the germline V gene. CDR3 length equals 17 residues. V lost 3 bases, J lost 2 bases, and 6 bases stayed unmatched. The CDR3 sequence is CASSELAGGRVTDTQYF. CDR3 in DNA: TGTGCCAGCAGTGAGCTAGCGGGGGGGCGAGTCACAGATACGCAGTATTTT.

The chain couples TRBV9 to TRBJ1-4; D unresolved. Per germline, CDR1 SGDLS and CDR2 YYNGEE. The V end lost 2 bases, the J end lost 0 bases, and 8 bases lay between the germline ends. The CDR3 covers 15 residues. CDR3 residues: CASSVSGTTNEKLFF. CDR3 in DNA: TGTGCCAGCAGCGTGAGCGGGACAACTAATGAAAAACTGTTTTTT. The variable domain in full, completed from reference TRBV9 and TRBJ1-4, reads DSGVTQTPKHLITATGQRVTLRCSPRSGDLSVYWYQQSLDQGLQFLIQYYNGEERAKGNILERFSAQQFPDLHSELNLSSLELGDSALYFCASSVSGTTNEKLFFGSGTQLSVL.

V and J are TRBV5-1 and TRBJ2-1; 9 bases are shared with TRBD1. The CDR3 contains 17 residues. Trimming cost V 3 bases and J 4 bases; bases outside gene matches: 11. Germline values: CDR1 SGHRS, CDR2 YFSETQ. CDR3 residues: CASSWGQGGTTYNEQFF. The CDR3 region has the DNA TGCGCCAGCAGCTGGGGACAGGGCGGGACCACATACAATGAGCAGTTCTTC.

The gene calls are TRBV9 and TRBJ2-6; no clear D gene. Trimming removed 1 base at V and 4 bases at J, with 12 bases between. Germline CDR1 reads SGDLS; CDR2 reads YYNGEE. The CDR3 length is 16 residues. The CDR3, as DNA: TGTGCCAGCAGCGTAACTCTCCCCTTCGGGGCCAACGTCCTGACTTTC. This codes for CASSVTLPFGANVLTF. Drawing the rest from reference TRBV9 and TRBJ2-6, the complete variable domain is DSGVTQTPKHLITATGQRVTLRCSPRSGDLSVYWYQQSLDQGLQFLIQYYNGEERAKGNILERFSAQQFPDLHSELNLSSLELGDSALYFCASSVTLPFGANVLTFGAGSRLTVL.

The gene calls are TRBV25-1 and TRBJ1-4; 10 nucleotides align to TRBD1. Germline CDR1 and CDR2: MGHDK and SYGVNS. Trimming cost V 4 bases and J 0 bases; bases outside gene matches: 8. The CDR3 length is 18 residues. The DNA for the CDR3 is TGTGCCAGCAGTGGAGGGACAGGGGTCCTATCAACTAATGAAAAACTGTTTTTT. Its protein is CASSGGTGVLSTNEKLFF.

The genes are TRBV11-3 and TRBJ2-1; 12 positions agree with TRBD2. The trim removed 1 base at V and 13 bases at J, leaving 2 bases unmatched. The CDR3 loop spans 13 amino acids. CDR1 is SGHNT and CDR2 is YENEEA in the germline V gene. In nucleotides, the CDR3 is TGTGCCAGCAGCTTAGCTAGCGGGGGGGCCCAGTTCTTC. Its protein product is CASSLASGGAQFF.

The chain uses TRBV7-3 and TRBJ2-7; possibly TRBD2 for D (6 bases). The CDR3 contains 16 residues. Germline V CDR1 and CDR2: SGHTA, FQGTGA. The V gene lost 5 bases and the J gene lost 2 bases, with 19 bases spanning the gap. The CDR3 loop reads CASSAHPGDFPYEQYV. The CDR3 coding sequence is TGTGCCAGCAGCGCCCATCCCGGGGACTTCCCCTACGAGCAGTACGTC.

This chain's CDR3 is CASSVEEGTGASAGNTIYF. CDR3 coding DNA: TGTGCCAGCAGCGTAGAGGAGGGTACAGGGGCGTCGGCTGGAAACACCATATATTTT. The genes are TRBV9 and TRBJ1-3, with TRBD1 matching over 7 bases. Trimming at V came to 0 bases and at J to 2 bases, leaving 14 bases not matched to a gene. CDR3 length: 19 residues. CDR1 and CDR2 (germline): SGDLS, YYNGEE.

The J gene is TRBJ1-1, the V gene TRBV7-9; TRBD1 agrees at 9 bases. The CDR3 loop spans 15 amino acids. With 7 bases clipped from V and 1 base from J, the junction kept 7 bases outside the gene matches. The V gene's germline CDR1 is SEHNR and CDR2 FQNEAQ (reference sequence). CDR3: CASKGQGTSNTEAFF. The CDR3 coding sequence is TGTGCCAGCAAAGGACAGGGGACTTCGAACACTGAAGCTTTCTTT.

V usage is TRBV7-9 and J usage is TRBJ1-1; D is perhaps TRBD1 (6 bases). CDR1 SEHNR and CDR2 FQNEAQ come from the germline V gene (reference sequence). V was cut by 6 bases and J by 1 base, with 15 bases left in between. CDR3 length: 15 residues. CDR3 sequence: CASSLDRFANTEAFF. The CDR3 region has the DNA TGTGCCAGCAGTCTTGACAGGTTCGCGAACACTGAAGCTTTCTTT.

This clone occurred a few times. One end of the junction fails to match germline, which may point to a read error. V is TRBV6-2 or TRBV6-3 and J is TRBJ2-5; 10 bases fit TRBD2. From germline, CDR1 is MNHEY and CDR2 SVGEGT. The CDR3 runs 19 residues. The CDR3 DNA is TGTGCCAGCTGTTACTCGATCCGTGGAGCGGGGGGGGATGGAGAGACCCAGTACTTC. Residues: CASCYSIRGAGGDGETQYF.

The chain employs TRBV12-5 and TRBJ2-5, with 8 positions matching TRBD2. With 5 bases clipped from V and 4 bases from J, the junction kept 15 bases outside the gene matches. Germline V gene data show CDR1 as LGHNT and CDR2 as FRNRAP. The CDR3 is made up of 17 amino acids. The CDR3 sequence is CASGPGGTAQVLETQYF. The CDR3 DNA reads as TGTGCTAGTGGTCCGGGGGGGACCGCCCAAGTGTTAGAGACCCAGTACTTC.

The V gene is TRBV3-1 (or the pseudogene TRBV3-2), the J gene TRBJ1-4; D gene uncertain. The V and J ends lost 6 bases and 7 bases respectively, with 6 bases between them. The CDR3 covers 11 residues. Per the germline V gene, CDR1 is LGHDT and CDR2 is YNNKEL (reference sequence). For the CDR3, the DNA is TGTGCCAGCAGGGACTTTGAAAAACTGTTTTTT. Its protein is CASRDFEKLFF.

The V and J genes are TRBV27 and TRBJ1-2; 9 positions agree with TRBD1. Per germline, CDR1 MNHEY and CDR2 SMNVEV (reference sequence). CDR3 length equals 17 residues. Trimming at V came to 3 bases and at J to 6 bases, leaving 14 bases not matched to a gene. CDR3 sequence: CASSFHQQQGAVDGYTF. The CDR3 coding sequence is TGTGCCAGCAGTTTCCACCAACAACAGGGGGCGGTTGATGGCTACACCTTC.

The chain employs TRBV29-1 and TRBJ1-1; tentatively, D is TRBD1 (6 bases). Per the germline V gene, CDR1 is SQVTM and CDR2 is ANQGSEA. CDR3 length: 12 residues. V gave up 7 bases and J gave up 5 bases, with 14 bases separating them. CDR3 sequence (DNA): TGCAGCGGTAACAGGGATGGGACTGAAGCTTTCTTT. This codes for CSGNRDGTEAFF.

The chain links TRBV11-2 to TRBJ1-1; D is possibly TRBD1 (6 bases). V shed 5 bases and J shed 2 bases, with 9 bases lying between them. This CDR3 comprises 13 residues. Germline V CDR1 and CDR2: SGHAT, FQNNGV. The DNA for the CDR3 is TGTGCCAGCAGCGGACAGTTTAACACTGAAGCTTTCTTT. This encodes CASSGQFNTEAFF.

The rearrangement links TRBV18 to TRBJ1-1; 8 nucleotides align to TRBD1. CDR3 length: 16 amino acids. Germline V lookup: CDR1 KGHSH, CDR2 LQKENI. Losses at the gene ends were 3 bases for V and 0 bases for J; bases not matched to a gene: 6. The CDR3 protein is CASSPGTGYMNTEAFF. For the CDR3, the DNA is TGTGCCAGCTCACCCGGGACAGGCTACATGAACACTGAAGCTTTCTTT.